Reported below is one T cell receptor (beta chain). Original methodology: The authors estimated nucleated cell counts from reference gene primer amplification. The assay was immunoSEQ multiplex PCR, and TCRdb's table has in-frame clones only and misses some. D and trimming come from the DNA, and the V and J calls and clone size come from that table. The table shows roughly 140,000 clones, with about 80% occurring only once. The sample comes from a study of blood T cell repertoires in COVID-19. Overall study: The United States, Italy and Spain were the sources of the acute and convalescent COVID-19 samples. Nucleic acid was either cDNA or gDNA, and it came from T cells, B-cell-depleted T cells, or PBMCs.

The trim removed 5 bases at V and 5 bases at J, leaving 5 bases unmatched. The CDR3 consists of 14 residues. Germline V CDR1 and CDR2: SGHRS, YFSETQ. Sequenced input: peripheral blood. This clonotype was obtained from a human donor in a cohort sampled during active COVID-19. The chain joins TRBV5-1 to TRBJ2-7; the match to TRBD1 covers 12 bases. The DNA of the CDR3 is TGCGCCAGCAGACAGGGACAGGGGGCGCACGAGCAGTACTTC. Translation gives CASRQGQGAHEQYF.